This T cell receptor (beta chain) derives from a study of blood T cells in healthy people across ages. Study-wide results and limits: Among T cells, TCR beta diversity per million cells dropped roughly linearly as age rose. Naive T cell percentage strongly correlated with TCR beta diversity.

The J segment lost 4 bases and the V segment lost 5 bases, leaving 4 bases of the junction unmatched. The CDR3 is 14 residues long. Germline values: CDR1 SQVTM, CDR2 ANQGSEA. Then a second PCR, running about 6 to 12 cycles, was carried out with a sample-barcoded 5' primer and a J-beta primer mix. All cDNA molecules were each tagged by a template-switch adaptor with 12 random nucleotides. TCRdb re-called the 5' RACE reads through MiXCR, storing one row per CDR3 protein. Altogether about 780,000 distinct CDR3 sequences are present, about 45% being singletons, with the ten largest covering about a sixth. This clonotype was seen just once. Its cognate antigen is unknown.

The sequence derives from a man aged 80 or over in good health. This chain links TRBV29-1 with TRBJ2-2; TRBD2 aligns across 10 bases. Source material: blood. This CDR3 is CSVQREGPTGELFF. The CDR3 coding sequence is TGCAGCGTTCAGCGGGAGGGCCCCACCGGGGAGCTGTTTTTT.